A selection of T cell receptor beta chains follows, all from one sample in a study of T cells expressing NK-cell markers. TCRdb re-called the 5' RACE reads, yielding one record per CDR3 amino acid sequence without DNA. The sample holds under 600,000 distinct CDR3 sequences. Sequenced sample: blood T cells: a sorted CD56 or NKG2C T cell subset, CD4+ or CD8+ T cells, or bulk PBMC T cells (not recorded which). The receptors were sampled from a woman between 45 and 60 years old in good health. The CDR3 runs from the conserved cysteine through the conserved F or W.

CDR3 | J | V
CASSPGQADTGELFF | TRBJ2-2 | TRBV7-9
CASSLLSPLHF | TRBJ1-6 | TRBV12-3/TRBV12-4
CASGTYTEAFF | TRBJ1-1 | TRBV25-1
CASSWVGGGAQETQYF | TRBJ2-5 | TRBV12-3/TRBV12-4
CSVSTGGTAEAFF | TRBJ1-1 | TRBV29-1
CSARHTGTLELFF | TRBJ2-2 | TRBV20-1
CASSLPPGLSSGNTIYF | TRBJ1-3 | TRBV11-3
CASSRQGPQTGELFF | TRBJ2-2 | TRBV28
CASSYSTSGDLAKNIQYF | TRBJ2-4 | TRBV6-2/TRBV6-3
CASSYSILAGMSTDTQYF | TRBJ2-3 | TRBV6-2/TRBV6-3
CASSLGTQGYQPQHF | TRBJ1-5 | TRBV5-1
CASSLRSGIGNTIYF | TRBJ1-3 | TRBV7-2
CASSRDRGWNEQFF | TRBJ2-1 | TRBV5-1
CASSDNGSTDTQYF | TRBJ2-3 | TRBV10-2
CASSLGPITGELFF | TRBJ2-2 | TRBV2
CASRTPLTSKGYNEQFF | TRBJ2-1 | TRBV12-3/TRBV12-4
CASTMTPYEKLFF | TRBJ1-4 | TRBV6-2/TRBV6-3
CASSSLMAGLVETQYF | TRBJ2-5 | TRBV11-2
CASSFTGVDQFF | TRBJ2-1 | TRBV12-3/TRBV12-4
CASSLTSAVTDTQYF | TRBJ2-3 | TRBV12-3/TRBV12-4
CASSPLAGVGDTQYF | TRBJ2-3 | TRBV5-1
CASSQESSTSGRQTDTQYF | TRBJ2-3 | TRBV3-1
CASSQPGFRHEQYF | TRBJ2-7 | TRBV12-3/TRBV12-4
CASSPAPELFFQMVPGGYTF | TRBJ1-2 | TRBV4-1
CATSDLGTPVPQFF | TRBJ2-1 | TRBV24-1
CASSRNRAAKQTQYF | TRBJ2-5 | TRBV21-1
CASSFGSPGAYEQYF | TRBJ2-7 | TRBV5-1
CASSAGLAGSYEQYF | TRBJ2-7 | TRBV5-5
CASSRTSGRARTETQYF | TRBJ2-5 | TRBV7-8
CATSPTAVGSYEQYF | TRBJ2-7 | TRBV15
CASSLVGRQTQYF | TRBJ2-5 | TRBV7-8
CASSQDYFGGTGGTGNEQFF | TRBJ2-1 | TRBV4-1
CASSPTGARADTQYF | TRBJ2-3 | TRBV12-3/TRBV12-4
CSVLVGGRGLPFF | TRBJ1-1 | TRBV29-1
CSARRTVVGAKNIQYF | TRBJ2-4 | TRBV20-1
CASSPSGDSTDTQYF | TRBJ2-3 | TRBV3-1
CSARRGTTDTQYF | TRBJ2-3 | TRBV20-1
CASSSLGGQRQPQHF | TRBJ1-5 | TRBV27
CASRSVTGGELFF | TRBJ2-2 | TRBV5-1
CASSFSGLAEFSGANVLTF | TRBJ2-6 | TRBV7-9
CAISLSGGEQYF | TRBJ2-7 | TRBV10-3
CASSLGPGQGVPNQPQHF | TRBJ1-5 | TRBV5-1
CASGPPYGYTF | TRBJ1-2 | TRBV12-5
CASSSHPYEQYF | TRBJ2-7 | TRBV6-5
CASSQDRLAGATTSYEQYF | TRBJ2-7 | TRBV4-1
CAIGTTPDTQYF | TRBJ2-3 | TRBV19
CASSIGLAGGDNEQFF | TRBJ2-1 | TRBV9
CASSHWTGTSGMFEQFF | TRBJ2-1 | TRBV4-2
CASSSQGYQETQYF | TRBJ2-5 | TRBV28
CASSLEGLDVEQYF | TRBJ2-7 | TRBV5-1
CASSLGDSRREQFF | TRBJ2-1 | TRBV5-1
CASSLAGGLENEQFF | TRBJ2-1 | TRBV5-1
CASSEEGQITGELFF | TRBJ2-2 | TRBV6-1